The following is a TCR beta chain sequence with its context. A much larger clone sits a single nucleotide away, making a read error possible. Germline CDR1 LGHNA, CDR2 YNFKEQ. The CDR3 is 14 residues long. Preparation of the TCRbeta library was carried out with unique molecular identifiers. TCRdb used MiXCR to reprocess the PCR reads, holding one entry per CDR3 protein. The repertoire holds approximately 420,000 distinct CDR3 sequences, with 11% as singletons. The sample comes from a study of T-cell reconstitution after alpha-beta-depleted transplantation in children. The sample consisted of PBMCs from the stem cell graft donor, taken from the stem cell graft. The sequence was collected from a human donor who donated a stem cell graft to a child with acute myeloid leukemia. The rearrangement joins TRBV4-2 to TRBJ2-4; no definite D call. In DNA, the CDR3 is TGTGCCAGCAGCCACGGTATAGCCAAAAACAGTCAGTACTTC. It codes for CASSHGIAKNSQYF.